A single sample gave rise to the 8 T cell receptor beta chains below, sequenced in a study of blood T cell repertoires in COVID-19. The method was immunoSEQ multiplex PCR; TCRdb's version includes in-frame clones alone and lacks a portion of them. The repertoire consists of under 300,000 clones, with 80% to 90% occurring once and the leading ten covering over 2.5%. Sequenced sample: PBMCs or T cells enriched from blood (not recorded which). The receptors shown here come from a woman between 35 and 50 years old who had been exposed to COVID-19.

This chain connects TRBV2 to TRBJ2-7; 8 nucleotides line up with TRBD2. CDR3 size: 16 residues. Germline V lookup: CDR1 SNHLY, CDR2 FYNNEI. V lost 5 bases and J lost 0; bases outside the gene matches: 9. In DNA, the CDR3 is TGTGCCAGCAGTCCCCCCGGGGGGGTCGGCTCCTACGAGCAGTACTTC. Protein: CASSPPGGVGSYEQYF.

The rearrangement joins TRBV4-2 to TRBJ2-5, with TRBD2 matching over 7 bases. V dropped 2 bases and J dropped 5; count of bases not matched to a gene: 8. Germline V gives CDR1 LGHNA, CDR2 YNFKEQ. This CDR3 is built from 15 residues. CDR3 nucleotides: TGTGCCAGCAGCCAAAGGGAGGGTATTTCGGAGACCCAGTACTTC. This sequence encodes CASSQREGISETQYF.

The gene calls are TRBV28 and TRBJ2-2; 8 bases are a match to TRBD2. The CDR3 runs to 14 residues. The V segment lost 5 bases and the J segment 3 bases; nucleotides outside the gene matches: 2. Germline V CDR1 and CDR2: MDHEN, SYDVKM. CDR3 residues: CASSPGRDTGELFF. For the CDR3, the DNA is TGTGCCAGCAGTCCCGGGAGGGACACCGGGGAGCTGTTTTTT.

The CDR3 reads CAISLTGINSPLHF. The CDR3 DNA sequence: TGTGCCATCAGCCTGACAGGGATTAATTCACCCCTCCACTTT. V and J are TRBV10-3 and TRBJ1-6; 7 bases map to TRBD1. Trimming cost V 6 bases and J 6 bases; bases outside gene matches: 5. Germline loops: CDR1 ENHRY, CDR2 SYGVKD. CDR3 length: 14 residues.

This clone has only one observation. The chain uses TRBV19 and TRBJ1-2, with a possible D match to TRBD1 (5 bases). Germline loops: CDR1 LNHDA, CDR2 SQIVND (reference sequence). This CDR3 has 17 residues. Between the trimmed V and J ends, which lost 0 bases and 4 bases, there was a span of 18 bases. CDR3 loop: CASSIDAVFDSLYGYTF. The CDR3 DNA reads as TGTGCCAGTAGTATAGATGCCGTCTTCGACAGTCTCTATGGCTACACCTTC.

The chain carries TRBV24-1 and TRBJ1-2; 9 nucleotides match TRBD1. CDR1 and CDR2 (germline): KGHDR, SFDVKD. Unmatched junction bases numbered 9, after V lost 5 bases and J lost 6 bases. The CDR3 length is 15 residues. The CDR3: CATSGGDRGLDGYTF. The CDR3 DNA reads TGTGCCACCAGTGGGGGCGACAGGGGGTTAGATGGCTACACCTTC.

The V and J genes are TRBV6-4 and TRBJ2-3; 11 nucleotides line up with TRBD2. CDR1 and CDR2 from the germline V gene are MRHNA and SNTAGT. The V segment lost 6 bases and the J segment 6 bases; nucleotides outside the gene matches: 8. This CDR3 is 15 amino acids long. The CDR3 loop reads CASSLRLAGRDTQYF. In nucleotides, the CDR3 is TGTGCCAGCAGCCTAAGACTAGCGGGACGGGATACGCAGTATTTT.

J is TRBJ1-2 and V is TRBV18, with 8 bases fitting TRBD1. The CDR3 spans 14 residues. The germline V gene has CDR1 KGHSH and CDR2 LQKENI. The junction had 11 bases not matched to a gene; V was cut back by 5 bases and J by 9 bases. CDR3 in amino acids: CASSIDMGTGSYTF. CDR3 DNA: TGTGCCAGCTCAATCGACATGGGGACAGGTAGCTACACCTTC.